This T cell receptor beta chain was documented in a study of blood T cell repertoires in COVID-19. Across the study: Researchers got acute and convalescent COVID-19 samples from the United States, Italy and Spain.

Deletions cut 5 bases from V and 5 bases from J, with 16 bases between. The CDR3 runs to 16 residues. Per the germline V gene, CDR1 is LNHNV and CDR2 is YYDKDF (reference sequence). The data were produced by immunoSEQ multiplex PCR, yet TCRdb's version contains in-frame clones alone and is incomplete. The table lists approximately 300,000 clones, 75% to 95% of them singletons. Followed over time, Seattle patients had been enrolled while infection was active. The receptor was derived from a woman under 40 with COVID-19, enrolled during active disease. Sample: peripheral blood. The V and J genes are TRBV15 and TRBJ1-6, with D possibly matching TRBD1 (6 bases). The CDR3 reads CATSPRGGGNNSPLHF. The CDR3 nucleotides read TGTGCCACCAGCCCACGAGGGGGGGGAAATAATTCACCCCTCCACTTT.